This TCR beta chain emerged from a study of blood T cell repertoires in COVID-19. Study overall: T cells, B-cell-depleted T cells, or PBMCs supplied cDNA or gDNA.

Living in about 25 US areas, the participants were between roughly 18 and 95 years of age. Authors' methods: Estimation of nucleated cell counts relied on the amplification of reference gene primers. Sequencing was performed with immunoSEQ multiplex PCR; in TCRdb, only in-frame clones are kept and a portion is missing. V, J and clone size reflect that table, while D and trimming were determined from the DNA. The repertoire has some 250,000 clones, 75% to 90% of them found once; the top ten carry 2.5% to 3.5%. The specimen was PBMCs or T cells enriched from blood (not recorded which). This TCR derives from a woman aged 40 to 50 with acute COVID-19.

This chain's CDR3 is CASSVLAPPPYNEQFF. Written as DNA, the CDR3 is TGTGCCAGCAGTGTTCTAGCGCCTCCACCCTACAATGAGCAGTTCTTC. The chain recombines TRBV2 with TRBJ2-1; D is possibly TRBD2 (6 bases). The CDR3 consists of 16 residues. The ends were cut back, 4 bases at V and 2 bases at J, with 15 bases in the middle. Germline CDR1 reads SNHLY; CDR2 reads FYNNEI.